The clone carrying this T cell receptor beta chain was picked up a small number of times. Its antigen is currently unknown. PCR involved 60 Vbeta and 13 Jbeta primers. Clones were sequenced by immunoSEQ multiplex PCR, and TCRdb holds only the in-frame ones, with some missing. This sample has approximately 170,000 clones, with around 78% found just once. The data belong to a study of cytomegalovirus exposure and HLA in healthy donors. Overall study results and limits: Rare TCR sequences predominated, though certain public TCRs were found in many donors. Available immune exposure information was restricted to CMV serostatus only.

This CDR3 is 13 amino acids long. Germline V gene lookup returns CDR1 LNHDA and CDR2 SQIVND (reference sequence). V gave up 4 bases and J gave up 12 bases; unmatched junction bases: 9. The chain links TRBV19 to TRBJ2-4, with TRBD1 identical over 7 bases. The TCR sequence derives from a man in his forties or fifties in good health and CMV-seronegative. The sample consisted of PBMCs. The CDR3 protein is CASSNQGWDSQYF. DNA for the CDR3: TGTGCCAGTAGTAACCAGGGATGGGACAGTCAGTACTTC.